This TCR beta chain is drawn from a study of T cell clusters in autoimmune cytopenias. Study results and caveats: The T cell clusters were defined only in silico, without experimental functional validation. TRB repertoire shifts in secondary cytopenia and chronic lymphocytic leukemia mostly reflected lymphoma, not autoimmunity.

TRB amplification used around 0.25 ug of peripheral blood genomic DNA. By frequency, this clonotype is medium-sized (0.01 to 0.1%). The antigen is undetermined. TRB was amplified by touch-down multiplex PCR, primer pools A and B combined. TCRdb reprocessed the multiplex PCR reads and stores each CDR3 protein as one record, lacking DNA. The repertoire shows about 5,000 distinct CDR3 sequences; the top ten hold around 5.2%. The CDR3 sequence is 14 residues long. CDR1 is SQVTM, CDR2 ANQGSEA, per germline. Sequencing was carried out using peripheral blood. The sequence was obtained from a human donor with an autoimmune cytopenia or autoimmune hepatitis (not recorded which). J is TRBJ2-1 and V is TRBV29-1; there is no DNA to check the TCRdb D call of TRBD1. This chain's CDR3 is CSVEARGRDNEQFF.